Included here is one T cell receptor beta chain sequence, with context. Its antigen is not identified. A single base separates this from a much larger clone, so it may be a read error. Germline values: CDR1 MNHEY, CDR2 SMNVEV (reference sequence). The CDR3 totals 13 residues. These data are taken from a study of quantifying T cell responses using KT2 cells. Study-wide context: Reverse transcription used primers in the TCR alpha and beta constant regions. Estimated efficiency of the T4 ligation step was above 9% under optimum conditions.

KT2 cells were mixed with fixed PBMC numbers at varying ratios. General study findings and limits: KT2 sequence counts showed saturation when very many KT2 cells were spiked in. Input KT2 cell number predicted KT2 alpha and beta sequence counts linearly over several orders of magnitude.

A single-stranded UMI oligo with SP2 sequence was ligated to cDNA 3' ends. First-round PCR used 3 to 4 cycles and beta primers RC1.1 and RC1.2 covering TRBC1 and TRBC2. TCRdb redid the calling of the UMI-ligation and nested PCR reads with MiXCR, one entry per CDR3 protein. The sample has about 33,000 distinct CDR3 sequences; about 9.3% are singletons. Source material: PBMCs spiked with cells of the T cell clone KT2. V usage is TRBV27 and J usage is TRBJ1-1, with D perhaps matching TRBD1 (5 bases). The receptor comes from a human donor. Here the CDR3 reads CTTRDSQGTEAFF. The CDR3 region has the DNA TGTACCACCCGAGACAGCCAGGGAACTGAAGCTTTCTTT.